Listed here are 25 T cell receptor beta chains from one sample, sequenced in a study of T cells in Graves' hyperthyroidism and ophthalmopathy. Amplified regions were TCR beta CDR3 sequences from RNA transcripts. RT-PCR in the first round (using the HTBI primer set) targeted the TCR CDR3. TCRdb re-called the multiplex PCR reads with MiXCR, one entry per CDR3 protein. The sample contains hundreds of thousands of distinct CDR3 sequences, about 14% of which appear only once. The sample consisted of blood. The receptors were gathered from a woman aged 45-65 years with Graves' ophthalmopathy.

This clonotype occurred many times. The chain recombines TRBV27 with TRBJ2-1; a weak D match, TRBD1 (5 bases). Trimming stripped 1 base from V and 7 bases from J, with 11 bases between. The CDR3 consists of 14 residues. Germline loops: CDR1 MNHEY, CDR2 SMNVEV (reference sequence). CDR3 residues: CASSLLGDGNEQFF. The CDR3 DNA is TGTGCCAGCAGTTTATTAGGGGATGGGAATGAGCAGTTCTTC.

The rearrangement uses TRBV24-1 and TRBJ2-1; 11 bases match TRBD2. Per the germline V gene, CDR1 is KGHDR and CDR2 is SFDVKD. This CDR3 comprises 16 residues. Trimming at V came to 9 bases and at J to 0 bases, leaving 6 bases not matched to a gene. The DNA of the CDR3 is TGTGCCACCGGGACTAGCGGTCCCGGCTCCTACAATGAGCAGTTCTTC. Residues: CATGTSGPGSYNEQFF.

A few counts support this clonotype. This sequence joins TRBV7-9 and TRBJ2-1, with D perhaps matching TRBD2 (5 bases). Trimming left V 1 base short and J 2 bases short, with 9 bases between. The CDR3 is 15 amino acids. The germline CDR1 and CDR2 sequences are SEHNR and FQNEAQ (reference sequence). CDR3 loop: CASSLGGKPYNEQFF. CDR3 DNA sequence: TGTGCCAGCAGCTTAGGAGGGAAGCCCTACAATGAGCAGTTCTTC.

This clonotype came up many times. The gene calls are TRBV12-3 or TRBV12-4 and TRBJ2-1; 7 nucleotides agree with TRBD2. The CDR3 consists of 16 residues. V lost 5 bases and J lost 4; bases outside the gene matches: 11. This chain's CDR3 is CASSPRAGVVYNEQFF. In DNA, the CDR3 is TGTGCCAGCAGTCCCCGGGCGGGAGTGGTATACAATGAGCAGTTCTTC.

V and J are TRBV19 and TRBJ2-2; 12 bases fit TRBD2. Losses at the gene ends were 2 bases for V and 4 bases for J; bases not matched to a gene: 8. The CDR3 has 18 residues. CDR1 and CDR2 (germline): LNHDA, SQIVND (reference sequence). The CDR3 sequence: CASSILAGGLAATGELFF. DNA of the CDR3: TGTGCCAGTAGTATACTAGCGGGAGGGTTAGCTGCCACCGGGGAGCTGTTTTTT.

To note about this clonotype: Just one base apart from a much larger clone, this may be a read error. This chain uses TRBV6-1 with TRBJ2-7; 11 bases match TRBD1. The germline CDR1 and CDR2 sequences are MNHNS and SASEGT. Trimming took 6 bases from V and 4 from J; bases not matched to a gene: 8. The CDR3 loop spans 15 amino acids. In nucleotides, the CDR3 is TGTGCCAGCAGGGACAGGGGGCCCGTTGGGTACGAGCAGTACTTC. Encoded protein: CASRDRGPVGYEQYF.

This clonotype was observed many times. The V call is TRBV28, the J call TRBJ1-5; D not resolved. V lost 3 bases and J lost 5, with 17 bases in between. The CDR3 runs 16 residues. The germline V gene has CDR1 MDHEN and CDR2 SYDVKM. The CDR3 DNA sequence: TGTGCCAGCAGTTTGTATTTGATTCAGGACGATCAGCCCCAGCATTTT. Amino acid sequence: CASSLYLIQDDQPQHF.

CDR3 sequence: CSVEDRGTDYEQYF. The CDR3 region has the DNA TGCAGCGTTGAAGATCGGGGGACAGACTACGAGCAGTACTTC. This chain connects TRBV29-1 to TRBJ2-7; perhaps TRBD1 as D (7 bases). V shed 0 bases and J shed 3 bases, with 12 bases lying between them. Germline-derived CDR1 and CDR2 are SQVTM and ANQGSEA. The CDR3 consists of 14 residues.

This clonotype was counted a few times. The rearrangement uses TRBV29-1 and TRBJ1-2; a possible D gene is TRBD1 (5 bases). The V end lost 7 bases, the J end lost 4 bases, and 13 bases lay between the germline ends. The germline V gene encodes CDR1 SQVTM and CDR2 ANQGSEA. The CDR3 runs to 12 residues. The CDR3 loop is CSAEDTTYGYTF. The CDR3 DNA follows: TGCAGCGCCGAGGACACGACCTATGGCTACACCTTC.

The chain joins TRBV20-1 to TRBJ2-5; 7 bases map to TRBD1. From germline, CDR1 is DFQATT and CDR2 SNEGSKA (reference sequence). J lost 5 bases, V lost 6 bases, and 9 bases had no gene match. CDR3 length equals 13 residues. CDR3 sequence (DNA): TGCAGTGCACGACAGGGCACTGTGGAGACCCAGTACTTC. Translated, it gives CSARQGTVETQYF.

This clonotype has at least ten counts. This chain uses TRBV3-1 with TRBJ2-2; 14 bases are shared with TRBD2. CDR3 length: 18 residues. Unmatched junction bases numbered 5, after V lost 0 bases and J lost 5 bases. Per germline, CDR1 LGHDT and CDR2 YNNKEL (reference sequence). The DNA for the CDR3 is TGTGCCAGCAGCCAAGATTTCCGGACTAGCGGGAGGACCGGGGAGCTGTTTTTT. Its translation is CASSQDFRTSGRTGELFF.

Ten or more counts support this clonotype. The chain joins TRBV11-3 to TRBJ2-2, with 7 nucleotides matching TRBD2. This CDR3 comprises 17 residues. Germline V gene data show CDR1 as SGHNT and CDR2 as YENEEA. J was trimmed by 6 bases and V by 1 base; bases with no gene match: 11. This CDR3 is CASSLVSGTNNPGELFF. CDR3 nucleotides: TGTGCCAGCAGCTTAGTCTCCGGGACTAACAACCCCGGGGAGCTGTTTTTT.

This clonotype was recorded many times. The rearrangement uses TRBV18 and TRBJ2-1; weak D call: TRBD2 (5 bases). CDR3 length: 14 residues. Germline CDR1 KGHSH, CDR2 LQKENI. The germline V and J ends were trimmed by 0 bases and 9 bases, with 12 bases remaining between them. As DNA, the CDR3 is TGTGCCAGCTCACCACCTGGGAGTGCGGTTGAGCAGTTCTTC. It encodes CASSPPGSAVEQFF.

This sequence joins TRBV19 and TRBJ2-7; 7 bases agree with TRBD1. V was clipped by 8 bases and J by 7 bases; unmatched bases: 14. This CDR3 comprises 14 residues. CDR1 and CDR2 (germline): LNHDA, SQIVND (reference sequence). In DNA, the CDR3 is TGTGCCAGTTCCTACAGGGGAGAAATGCGGGAGCAGTACTTC. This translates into CASSYRGEMREQYF. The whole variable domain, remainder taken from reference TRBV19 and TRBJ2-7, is DGGITQSPKYLFRKEGQNVTLSCEQNLNHDAMYWYRQDPGQGLRLIYYSQIVNDFQKGDIAEGYSVSREKKESFPLTVTSAQKNPTAFYLCASSYRGEMREQYFGPGTRLTVT.

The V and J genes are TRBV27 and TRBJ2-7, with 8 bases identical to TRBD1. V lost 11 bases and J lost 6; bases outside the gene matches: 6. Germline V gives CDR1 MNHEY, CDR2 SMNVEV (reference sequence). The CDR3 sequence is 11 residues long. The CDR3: CAVRTGFEQYF. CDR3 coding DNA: TGTGCCGTACGGACAGGGTTCGAGCAGTACTTC.

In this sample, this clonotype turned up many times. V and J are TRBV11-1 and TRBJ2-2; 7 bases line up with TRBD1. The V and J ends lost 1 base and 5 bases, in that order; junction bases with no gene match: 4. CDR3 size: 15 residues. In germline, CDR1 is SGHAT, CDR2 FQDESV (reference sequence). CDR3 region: CASSLVKGATGELFF. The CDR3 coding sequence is TGTGCCAGCAGCTTAGTAAAGGGGGCGACCGGGGAGCTGTTTTTT.

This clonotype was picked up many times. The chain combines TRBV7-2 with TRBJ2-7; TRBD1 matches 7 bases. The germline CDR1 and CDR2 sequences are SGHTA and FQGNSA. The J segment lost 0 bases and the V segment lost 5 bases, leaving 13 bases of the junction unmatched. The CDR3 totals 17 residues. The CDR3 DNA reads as TGTGCCAGCAGCGTACCACCAAGGGACAGCTTCTCCTACGAGCAGTACTTC. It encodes CASSVPPRDSFSYEQYF.

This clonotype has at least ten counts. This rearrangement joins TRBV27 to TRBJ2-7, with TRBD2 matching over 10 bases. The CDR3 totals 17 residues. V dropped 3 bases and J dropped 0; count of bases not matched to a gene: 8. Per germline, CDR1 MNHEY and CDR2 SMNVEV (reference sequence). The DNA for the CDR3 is TGTGCCAGCAGTTTTCAGCGGGAGGGGCTTATCTCCTACGAGCAGTACTTC. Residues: CASSFQREGLISYEQYF.

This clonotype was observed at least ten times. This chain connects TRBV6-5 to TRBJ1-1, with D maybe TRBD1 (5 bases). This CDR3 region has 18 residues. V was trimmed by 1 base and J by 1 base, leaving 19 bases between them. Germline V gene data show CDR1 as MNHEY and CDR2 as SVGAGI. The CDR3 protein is CASSYFPPGEAANTEAFF. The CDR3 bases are TGTGCCAGCAGTTACTTCCCCCCGGGGGAGGCAGCGAACACTGAAGCTTTCTTT.

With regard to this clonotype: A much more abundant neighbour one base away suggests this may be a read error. The DNA for the CDR3 is TGTGCCAGCAGTCCTAGGACACGGGGGAGAGGGAATGAAAAACTGTTTTTT. Translating it yields CASSPRTRGRGNEKLFF. The rearrangement uses TRBV27 and TRBJ1-4; the D gene is possibly TRBD1 (5 bases). Germline loops: CDR1 MNHEY, CDR2 SMNVEV (reference sequence). Trimming took 5 bases from V and 5 from J, leaving 21 bases between them. There are 17 residues in the CDR3.

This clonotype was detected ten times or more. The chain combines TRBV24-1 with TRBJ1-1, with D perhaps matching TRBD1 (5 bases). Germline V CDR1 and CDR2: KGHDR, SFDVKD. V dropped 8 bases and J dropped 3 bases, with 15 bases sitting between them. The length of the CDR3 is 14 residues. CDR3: CATKKGPGHTEAFF. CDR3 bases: TGTGCCACCAAAAAAGGCCCGGGGCACACTGAAGCTTTCTTT.

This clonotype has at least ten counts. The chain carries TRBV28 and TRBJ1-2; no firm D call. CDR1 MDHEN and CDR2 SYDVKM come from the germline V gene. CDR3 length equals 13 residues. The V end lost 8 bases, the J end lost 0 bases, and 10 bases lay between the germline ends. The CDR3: CASVQRPNYGYTF. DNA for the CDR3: TGTGCCAGCGTTCAGAGACCTAACTATGGCTACACCTTC.

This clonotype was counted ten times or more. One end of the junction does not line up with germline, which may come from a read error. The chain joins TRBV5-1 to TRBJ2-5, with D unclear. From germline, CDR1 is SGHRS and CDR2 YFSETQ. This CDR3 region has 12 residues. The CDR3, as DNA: TGTGCCAGCAGTTTAGACCAAGAGACCCAGTACTTC. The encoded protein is CASSLDQETQYF.

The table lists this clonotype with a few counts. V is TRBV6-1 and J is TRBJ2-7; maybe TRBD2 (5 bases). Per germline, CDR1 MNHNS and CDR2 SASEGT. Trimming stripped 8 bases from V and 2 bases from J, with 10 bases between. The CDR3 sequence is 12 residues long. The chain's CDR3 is CASGLSTYEQYF. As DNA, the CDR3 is TGTGCCAGCGGACTTTCGACCTACGAGCAGTACTTC.

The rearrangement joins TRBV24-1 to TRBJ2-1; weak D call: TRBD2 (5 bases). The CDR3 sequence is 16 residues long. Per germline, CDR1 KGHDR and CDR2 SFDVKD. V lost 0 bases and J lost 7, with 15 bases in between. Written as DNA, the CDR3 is TGTGCCACCAGTGATTTGCAAGCGGCTAACTATAATGAGCAGTTCTTC. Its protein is CATSDLQAANYNEQFF.